This T cell receptor (beta chain) comes out of a study of cytomegalovirus exposure and HLA in healthy donors. Study results and limitations: The authors confirmed in vitro that three CMV-associated chains were specific for CMV antigens. High sensitivity and specificity were reportedly achieved when the classifier diagnosed cytomegalovirus status.

As for this clone: What it recognizes is unknown.

V shed 6 bases and J 3 bases; nucleotides not matched to a gene: 9. The CDR3 spans 15 residues. CDR1 MNHEY and CDR2 SMNVEV come from the germline V gene (reference sequence). Sequencing used immunoSEQ multiplex PCR; TCRdb keeps in-frame clones, though not all of them. This sample has roughly 50,000 clones, with 90% found just once. The rearrangement joins TRBV27 to TRBJ1-2, with 8 bases fitting TRBD1. The sequencing sample was made of PBMCs. The clonotype was recovered from a man between 18 and 29 years old in good health and CMV-seronegative. The CDR3 DNA sequence: TGTGCCAGCAGCTCCCAGGGGGCGGGCGACTATGGCTACACCTTC. Residues: CASSSQGAGDYGYTF.